Here is one T cell receptor beta chain with its context. The CDR3 totals 14 residues. Germline V gene data show CDR1 as SNHLY and CDR2 as FYNNEI. It was with unique molecular identifiers that the TCRbeta library was prepared. TCRdb re-called the PCR reads with MiXCR, one entry per CDR3 protein. The repertoire has about a million distinct CDR3 sequences, about 30% of them found once; the top ten carry under 30%. The sample originates from a study of T-cell reconstitution after alpha-beta-depleted transplantation in children. This receptor was taken from a boy in the first two years of life who had a stem cell transplant for SCID, so the T cells may come from the graft donor. V usage is TRBV2 and J usage is TRBJ2-7, with 10 bases aligning to TRBD1. The specimen comprised PBMCs, mostly from graft donor cells, sampled 360 days after TCRalphabeta/CD19-depleted stem cell transplant. The CDR3 here is CAWVSGTGDYEQYF. The DNA of the CDR3 is TGTGCTTGGGTATCCGGGACAGGGGACTACGAGCAGTACTTC.